This entry lists 27 T cell receptor beta chains sequenced from one sample in a study of tumor and adjacent non-tumor tissue in lung cancer. RNA was extracted from bulk tissue without any cell sorting. A modified ARM-PCR protocol with three rounds of nested PCR amplified TCRbeta. TCRdb itself ran the multiplex PCR reads through MiXCR, one entry per CDR3 protein. The table includes 200,000 or so distinct CDR3 sequences, about two thirds detected once. Source material: lung tumor tissue. These receptors all stem from a man between 60 and 70 years old with non-small cell lung cancer.

Concerning this clonotype itself: The conserved phenylalanine or tryptophan normally closing the CDR3 is absent here, so this likely arose from a read error. V usage is TRBV20-1 and J usage is TRBJ2-6; 9 bases line up with TRBD1. The trim removed 6 bases at V and 4 bases at J, leaving 7 bases unmatched. This CDR3 has 15 residues. Germline loops: CDR1 DFQATT, CDR2 SNEGSKA (reference sequence). CDR3 loop: CSAAGQGTGANVLTL. CDR3 DNA sequence: TGCAGTGCGGCGGGACAGGGAACGGGGGCCAACGTCCTGACTCTC.

A remark on this clonotype: The junction shows a germline mismatch at one end, possibly a read error. This sequence joins TRBV5-5 and TRBJ2-7; 12 bases match TRBD1. Germline CDR1 reads SGHKS; CDR2 reads YYEKEE (reference sequence). This CDR3 is 18 amino acids long. The CDR3 nucleotides read TGTGCCGGCAGCTTTGTCCTGGGACAGGGGGCGCCGGGTTACGAGCAGTACTTC. It yields the protein CAGSFVLGQGAPGYEQYF.

Comment on this clonotype: No conserved phenylalanine or tryptophan is present at the end of the CDR3, so a read error is the likely explanation. The chain couples TRBV6-4 to TRBJ2-3; D gene unclear. Germline V gene lookup returns CDR1 MRHNA and CDR2 SNTAGT. V lost 4 bases and J lost 1, with 3 bases in between. This CDR3 has 12 residues. CDR3 in amino acids: CASSVRTDTQYS. Written as DNA, the CDR3 is TGTGCCAGCAGTGTCCGCACAGATACGCAGTATTCT.

The chain is built from TRBV4-1 and TRBJ1-1, with 9 bases matching TRBD1. The junction had 22 bases not matched to a gene; V was cut back by 2 bases and J by 12 bases. Germline loops: CDR1 MGHRA, CDR2 YSYEKL. The CDR3 sequence is 18 residues long. CDR3 amino acids: CASSQNTPTQGARTETFF. CDR3 bases: TGCGCCAGCAGCCAAAATACCCCCACACAGGGGGCTAGGACCGAAACTTTCTTT.

The J gene is TRBJ2-1, the V gene TRBV6-1; D is possibly TRBD1 or TRBD2 (5 bases each). This CDR3 comprises 13 residues. V lost 9 bases and J 5 bases, leaving 14 bases between the germline ends. The germline V gene encodes CDR1 MNHNS and CDR2 SASEGT. CDR3 nucleotides: TGTGCCAGTAGGGTGGGGGTGAACAATGAGCAGTTCTTC. It translates to CASRVGVNNEQFF.

Points on this clonotype: It may be a read error: a sequence one base away is much more abundant. The chain recombines TRBV24-1 with TRBJ1-2; D gene ambiguous. CDR1 KGHDR and CDR2 SFDVKD come from the germline V gene. V was cut by 3 bases and J by 2 bases, with 6 bases left in between. This CDR3 contains 13 residues. CDR3 DNA sequence: TGTGCCACCAGTGATACTGAGAACTATGGCTACACCTTC. Amino acids: CATSDTENYGYTF.

The chain combines TRBV6-2 or TRBV6-3 with TRBJ2-1; TRBD2 agrees at 15 bases. This CDR3 contains 20 residues. V lost 5 bases to trimming and J lost 3 bases; unmatched junction nucleotides: 14. Per the germline V gene, CDR1 is MNHEY and CDR2 is SVGEGT. The CDR3 DNA follows: TGTGCCAGCAGTCCTGCTAACCTCCCGGGACTAGCGGGAGGCTACAATGAGCAGTTCTTC. Amino acid sequence: CASSPANLPGLAGGYNEQFF.

The genes are TRBV28 and TRBJ1-5; D is uncertain. Looked up from germline, CDR1 is MDHEN and CDR2 is SYDVKM. Trimming pared 10 bases from V and 6 bases from J, leaving 28 bases between. This CDR3 has 17 residues. CDR3 sequence (DNA): TGTGCCAAAAGTTTATTTTACACGGGGAAATGGGGTCAGCCCCAGCATTTT. This translates into CAKSLFYTGKWGQPQHF.

The table lists this clonotype with a few counts. The CDR3 nucleotides are TGTGCCAGCAGCTCCCTCTGGCAGGGGGGCGATACGCAGTATTTT. Its translation: CASSSLWQGGDTQYF. The chain links TRBV28 to TRBJ2-3, with D possibly matching TRBD1 (7 bases). In germline, CDR1 is MDHEN, CDR2 SYDVKM. Trimming removed 6 bases from V and 6 bases from J, with 19 bases in between. The CDR3 consists of 15 residues.

This clonotype was observed a few times. The J gene is TRBJ2-1, the V gene TRBV12-3 or TRBV12-4, with D possibly matching TRBD2 (5 bases). The CDR3 length is 14 residues. V was shortened by 6 bases and J by 8 bases, with 17 bases between the two germline ends. CDR3: CASRSASFIHEQFF. The CDR3 nucleotides are TGTGCCAGCAGATCCGCTAGCTTCATCCATGAGCAGTTCTTC.

In the case of this clonotype: At one end the junction does not follow the germline gene, possibly because of a read error. The chain recombines TRBV11-2 with TRBJ2-1; D remains ambiguous. The CDR3 extends over 13 amino acids. CDR1 SGHAT and CDR2 FQNNGV come from the germline V gene. As DNA, the CDR3 is TGTGCCAGTAGCTCTTCATTTTACAATGAGCAGTTCTTT. Translation gives CASSSSFYNEQFF.

Comment on this clonotype: At one boundary the junction diverges from the germline segment, which might be a read error. The gene calls are TRBV6-1 and TRBJ2-2; 8 nucleotides match TRBD2. Germline-derived CDR1 and CDR2 are MNHNS and SASEGT. The CDR3 runs to 16 residues. For the CDR3, the DNA is TGTGCCAGCAGCGTCGGGACTAGTGCTAACACCGGGGTGCTGTTTTTT. It codes for CASSVGTSANTGVLFF.

The chain combines TRBV6-5 with TRBJ2-7; no clear D gene. This CDR3 has 15 amino acids. The germline gives CDR1 MNHEY, CDR2 SVGAGI. Trimming took off 6 bases at V and 1 base at J, with 16 bases between the two ends. The CDR3 nucleotides read TGTGCCAGCAGCCGGCAGTCTAGGCAATCCTACGAGCAGTACTTC. This sequence encodes CASSRQSRQSYEQYF.

As for this clonotype: Compared with germline, one end of the junction differs, possibly owing to a read error. The DNA for the CDR3 is TGTGCCAGCACTCGTAATAGCCTAGCGGGAGACACCATAGATATGCAGTATTTT. It codes for CASTRNSLAGDTIDMQYF. This rearrangement joins TRBV6-2 or TRBV6-3 to TRBJ2-3; 10 positions match TRBD2. The CDR3 loop spans 18 amino acids. CDR1 and CDR2 (germline): MNHEY, SVGEGT.

This clonotype was found many times. J is TRBJ2-1 and V is TRBV7-9; D may be TRBD2 (5 bases). Germline CDR1 reads SEHNR; CDR2 reads FQNEAQ (reference sequence). The length of the CDR3 is 15 residues. Trimming stripped 4 bases from V and 6 bases from J, with 16 bases between. CDR3 coding DNA: TGTGCCAGCAGCTCCCGGGGTGGGATGAGCAATGAGCAGTTCTTC. Encoded protein: CASSSRGGMSNEQFF.

The gene calls are TRBV6-6 and TRBJ1-2; TRBD1 might be the D (5 bases). CDR1 and CDR2 from the germline V gene are MNHNY and SVGAGI (reference sequence). The CDR3 covers 13 residues. With 6 bases removed from V and 5 bases from J, the gap between germline ends came to 13 bases. CDR3 region: CASSLDGGYGYTF. CDR3 nucleotides: TGTGCCAGCAGCTTGGACGGGGGGTATGGCTACACCTTC.

This clonotype was observed a few times. The chain employs TRBV12-3 or TRBV12-4 and TRBJ1-3; 9 bases are shared with TRBD1. Losses at the gene ends were 2 bases for V and 4 bases for J; bases not matched to a gene: 15. This CDR3 is 19 amino acids long. The CDR3 loop reads CASSLYYRDRVRVGNTIYF. The DNA for the CDR3 is TGTGCCAGCAGTTTATACTACCGGGACAGGGTCCGCGTCGGAAACACCATATATTTT.

With regard to this clonotype: This clone may be a read error of a much larger clone one base away. This chain links TRBV20-1 with TRBJ1-2, with D perhaps TRBD1 (5 bases). Germline-derived CDR1 and CDR2 are DFQATT and SNEGSKA (reference sequence). The CDR3 sequence is 14 residues long. CDR3 nucleotides: TGCGGTGCTAGAGATGTACAGGAGGACTATGGCTACACCTTC. This codes for CGARDVQEDYGYTF.

In the case of this clonotype: The CDR3 end shows no conserved phenylalanine or tryptophan, and so a read error is likely. CDR3 bases: TGTGCCAGCAGATTACCCGGGACAGGGAACACTGAAGCTTTCCTT. This sequence encodes CASRLPGTGNTEAFL. The chain uses TRBV11-2 and TRBJ1-1; 8 bases map to TRBD1. From germline, CDR1 is SGHAT and CDR2 FQNNGV. The CDR3 covers 15 residues. Losses at the gene ends were 6 bases for V and 1 base for J; bases not matched to a gene: 7.

Turning to this clonotype: A much larger clone is a single base away; this may be a read error. This rearrangement joins TRBV10-2 to TRBJ1-1; the D gene is possibly TRBD1 (5 bases). Germline values: CDR1 WSHSY, CDR2 SAAADI. This CDR3 region has 13 residues. CDR3 region: CASREGRNIEAFF. The DNA for the CDR3 is TGCGCCAGCAGGGAGGGGCGGAACATTGAAGCTTTCTTT.

The rearrangement links TRBV11-2 to TRBJ2-5; tentatively, D is TRBD2 (5 bases). Germline V gene lookup returns CDR1 SGHAT and CDR2 FQNNGV. V shed 9 bases and J shed 4 bases, with 18 bases lying between them. The CDR3 loop spans 14 amino acids. CDR3 protein: CASSRGMGSETQYF. CDR3 bases: TGTGCCAGTAGCCGGGGAATGGGTTCAGAGACCCAGTACTTC. The whole variable domain, filled in from reference TRBV11-2 and TRBJ2-5, reads EAGVAQSPRYKIIEKRQSVAFWCNPISGHATLYWYQQILGQGPKLLIQFQNNGVVDDSQLPKDRFSAERLKGVDSTLKIQPAKLEDSAVYLCASSRGMGSETQYFGPGTRLLVL.

Note on this clonotype: A junction end diverges from the germline sequence, so it may reflect a read error. V usage is TRBV11-3 and J usage is TRBJ2-1; D gene ambiguous. The CDR3 loop spans 14 amino acids. Per the germline V gene, CDR1 is SGHNT and CDR2 is YENEEA. The CDR3 loop is CASSFGEQYIEQSF. The CDR3 bases are TGTGCCAGCAGCTTTGGTGAGCAATACATTGAGCAGTCCTTC.

Of note for this clonotype: Since the CDR3 does not end with the conserved phenylalanine or tryptophan, this likely comes from a read error. This sequence joins TRBV11-2 and TRBJ1-4, with TRBD1 as a possible D gene (5 bases). Germline lookup yields CDR1 SGHAT and CDR2 FQNNGV. This CDR3 region has 17 residues. Deletions cut 2 bases from V and 10 bases from J, with 23 bases between. CDR3 sequence reads: CASSLKMPGPHERKLFL. CDR3 nucleotide sequence: TGTGCCAGCAGCTTAAAAATGCCGGGACCCCACGAACGAAAACTGTTTTTG.

V and J are TRBV5-1 and TRBJ2-1, with D uncertain. The CDR3 is 13 amino acids. Germline CDR1 is SGHRS and CDR2 is YFSETQ. Between the trimmed V and J ends, which lost 3 bases and 4 bases, there was a span of 8 bases. The CDR3, as DNA: TGCGCCAGCAGCTGGGCACAGTACAATGAGCAGTTCTTC. Translated, it gives CASSWAQYNEQFF.

For this clonotype: A much larger clone sits a single nucleotide away, making a read error possible. The chain couples TRBV29-1 to TRBJ1-1; weak D call: TRBD1 (6 bases). Per germline, CDR1 SQVTM and CDR2 ANQGSEA. This CDR3 is 11 amino acids long. This CDR3 is CSGRRDNEGFF. The DNA for the CDR3 is TGCAGCGGCCGCCGGGACAATGAAGGTTTCTTT.

As concerns this clonotype: Being one base from a much bigger clone, this may be a read error. The chain has TRBV29-1 and TRBJ2-5, with D maybe TRBD2 (5 bases). Germline V CDR1 and CDR2: SQVTM, ANQGSEA. The CDR3 sequence is 12 residues long. The V and J ends lost 7 bases and 4 bases respectively, with 13 bases between them. The CDR3 DNA reads as TGCAGCGCGAGGAGGATGAGAGAGACCCAGTACTTC. Protein sequence: CSARRMRETQYF. Full variable domain (remainder filled in from reference TRBV29-1 and TRBJ2-5): SAVISQKPSRDICQRGTSLTIQCQVDSQVTMMFWYRQQPGQSLTLIATANQGSEATYESGFVIDKFPISRPNLTFSTLTVSNMSPEDSSIYLCSARRMRETQYFGPGTRLLVL.

Details on this clonotype: Compared with germline, one end of the junction differs, possibly owing to a read error. J is TRBJ1-5 and V is TRBV4-2, with D perhaps matching TRBD1 (5 bases). The CDR3 is 14 residues long. The germline gives CDR1 LGHNA, CDR2 YNFKEQ. The chain's CDR3 is CASNQVGGGQPQHF. The CDR3 DNA reads TGTGCCAGCAACCAAGTGGGGGGAGGGCAGCCCCAGCATTTT.